What follows is one T cell receptor (beta chain) and its context. In the authors' workflow: Scientists estimated how many nucleated cells there were by amplifying reference gene primers. Some clones are missing from TCRdb's copy, which holds only in-frame ones; the method was immunoSEQ multiplex PCR. V, J and clone size reflect that table, while D and trimming were determined from the DNA. The repertoire holds 200,000 to 300,000 clones, with roughly 86% as singletons. The data stem from a study of blood T cell repertoires in COVID-19. Background on the study: Sites in the United States, Italy and Spain provided acute and convalescent COVID-19 samples. Nucleic acid was either cDNA or gDNA, and it came from T cells, B-cell-depleted T cells, or PBMCs.

The CDR3 has 13 amino acids. J lost 13 bases, V lost 5 bases, and 11 bases had no gene match. V is TRBV12-3 or TRBV12-4 and J is TRBJ1-2, with TRBD1 matching 9 bases. The sample was peripheral blood. The TCR comes from a human donor in a cohort sampled during active COVID-19. CDR3 in DNA: TGTGCCAGCAGTCCATCGGGACAGGGAACATGCACCTTC. It specifies CASSPSGQGTCTF.